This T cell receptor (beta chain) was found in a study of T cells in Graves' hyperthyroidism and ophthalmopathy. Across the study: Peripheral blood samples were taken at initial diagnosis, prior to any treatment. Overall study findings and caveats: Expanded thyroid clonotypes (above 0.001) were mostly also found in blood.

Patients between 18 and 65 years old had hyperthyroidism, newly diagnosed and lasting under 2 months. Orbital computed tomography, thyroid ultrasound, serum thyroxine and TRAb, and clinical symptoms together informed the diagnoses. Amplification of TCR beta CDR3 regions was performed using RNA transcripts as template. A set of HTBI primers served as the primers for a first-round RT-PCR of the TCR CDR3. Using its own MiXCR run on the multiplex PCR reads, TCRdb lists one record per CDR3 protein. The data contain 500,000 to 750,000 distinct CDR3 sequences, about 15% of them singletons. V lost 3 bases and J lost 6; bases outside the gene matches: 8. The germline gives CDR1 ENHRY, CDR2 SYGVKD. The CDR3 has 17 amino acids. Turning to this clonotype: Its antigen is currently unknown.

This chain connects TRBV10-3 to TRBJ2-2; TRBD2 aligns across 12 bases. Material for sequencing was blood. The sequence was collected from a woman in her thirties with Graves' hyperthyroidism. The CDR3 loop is CAISESASGRGPGELFF. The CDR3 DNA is TGTGCCATCAGTGAATCGGCTAGCGGGAGGGGGCCCGGGGAGCTGTTTTTT.